This T cell receptor beta chain was recovered during a study of patients and donors after allogeneic stem cell transplantation. Germline CDR1 and CDR2: GTSNPN and SVGIG (reference sequence). The germline V and J ends were trimmed by 4 bases and 1 base, with 7 bases remaining between them. The CDR3 runs to 13 residues. Many counts were recorded for this clonotype. TCRdb independently ran MiXCR on the RT-PCR reads; one entry per CDR3 protein. The sample lists about 960,000 distinct CDR3 sequences; around 17% were seen once. The sample comprised blood, either unsorted or a sorted T cell fraction (not recorded which). V and J are TRBV30 and TRBJ2-2; D possibly corresponds to TRBD1 (5 bases). The sequence was obtained from a human donor who was either an allogeneic HSCT recipient or a stem cell or donor lymphocyte infusion donor (not recorded which). It is not recorded whose cells these are; they may come from a transplant donor. CDR3 region: CAWTQGNTGELFF. Written as DNA, the CDR3 is TGTGCCTGGACCCAGGGGAACACCGGGGAGCTGTTTTTT.